This T cell receptor (beta chain) was identified during a study of shared clonotypes between healthy human individuals. Execution of the assay was at deep level. Sequencing used immunoSEQ multiplex PCR; TCRdb keeps in-frame clones, though not all of them. This table has approximately 1,500,000 clones, 98% appearing once. The germline gives CDR1 SGHRS, CDR2 YFSETQ. Trimming cost V 4 bases and J 5 bases, with 9 bases left between them. The CDR3 loop spans 12 amino acids. Recent vaccinations or acute infections were absent in the healthy HIV-negative adult donors. The specimen was naive CD4+ T cells sorted from blood. Documented subset: CD45RA+ positively selected. This chain connects TRBV5-1 to TRBJ2-5, with D tentatively TRBD1 (5 bases). The TCR originated in a man aged 25 to 40 in good health. This chain's CDR3 is CASSAQVETQYF. In nucleotides, the CDR3 is TGCGCCAGCAGCGCACAGGTGGAGACCCAGTACTTC.